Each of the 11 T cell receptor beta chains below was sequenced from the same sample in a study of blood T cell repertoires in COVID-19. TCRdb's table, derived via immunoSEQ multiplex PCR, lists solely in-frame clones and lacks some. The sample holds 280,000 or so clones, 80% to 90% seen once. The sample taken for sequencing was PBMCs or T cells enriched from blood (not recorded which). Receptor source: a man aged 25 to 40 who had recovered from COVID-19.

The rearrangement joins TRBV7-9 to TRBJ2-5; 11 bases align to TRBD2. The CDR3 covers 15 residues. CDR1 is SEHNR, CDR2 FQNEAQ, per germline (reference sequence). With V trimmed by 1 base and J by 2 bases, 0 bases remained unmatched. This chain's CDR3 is CASSLVAGGQETQYF. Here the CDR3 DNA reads TGTGCCAGCAGCTTAGTAGCGGGGGGGCAAGAGACCCAGTACTTC.

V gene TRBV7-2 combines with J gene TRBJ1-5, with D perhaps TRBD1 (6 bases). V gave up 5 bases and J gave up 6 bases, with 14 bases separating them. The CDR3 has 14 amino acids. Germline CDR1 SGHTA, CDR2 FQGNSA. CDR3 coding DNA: TGTGCCAGCAGCCCACAGGGTGGAGGTCAGCCCCAGCATTTT. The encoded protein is CASSPQGGGQPQHF.

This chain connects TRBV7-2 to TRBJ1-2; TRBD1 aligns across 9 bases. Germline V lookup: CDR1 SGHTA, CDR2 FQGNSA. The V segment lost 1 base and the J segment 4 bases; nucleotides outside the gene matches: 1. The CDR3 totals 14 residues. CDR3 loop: CASSLDRGLYGYTF. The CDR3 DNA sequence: TGTGCCAGCAGCTTAGACAGGGGGCTCTATGGCTACACCTTC.

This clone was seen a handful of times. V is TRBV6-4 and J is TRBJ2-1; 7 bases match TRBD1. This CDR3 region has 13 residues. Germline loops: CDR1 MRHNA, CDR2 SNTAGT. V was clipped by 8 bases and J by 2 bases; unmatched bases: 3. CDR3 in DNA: TGTGCCAGCTCAGACAGGGCCTACAATGAGCAGTTCTTC. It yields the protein CASSDRAYNEQFF.

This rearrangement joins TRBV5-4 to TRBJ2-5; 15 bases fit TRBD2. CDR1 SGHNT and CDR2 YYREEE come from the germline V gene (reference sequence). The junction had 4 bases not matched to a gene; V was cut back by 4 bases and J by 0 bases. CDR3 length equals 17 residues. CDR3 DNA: TGTGCCAGCAGCCCGGGACTAGCGGGGGGCAACCAAGAGACCCAGTACTTC. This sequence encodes CASSPGLAGGNQETQYF.

DNA for the CDR3: TGTGCCAGCAGCCACGCCGGGGGGGATACGCAGTATTTT. This translates into CASSHAGGDTQYF. V is TRBV9 and J is TRBJ2-3, with TRBD2 identical over 7 bases. The germline V gene has CDR1 SGDLS and CDR2 YYNGEE. V dropped 4 bases and J dropped 6; count of bases not matched to a gene: 5. This CDR3 has 13 amino acids.

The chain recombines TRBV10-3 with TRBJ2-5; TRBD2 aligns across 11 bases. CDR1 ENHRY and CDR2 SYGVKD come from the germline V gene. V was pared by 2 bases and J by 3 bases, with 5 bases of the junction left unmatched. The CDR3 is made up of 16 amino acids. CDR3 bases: TGTGCCATCAGTGAGCCTAGCGGGGGGCTTGAAGAGACCCAGTACTTC. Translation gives CAISEPSGGLEETQYF.

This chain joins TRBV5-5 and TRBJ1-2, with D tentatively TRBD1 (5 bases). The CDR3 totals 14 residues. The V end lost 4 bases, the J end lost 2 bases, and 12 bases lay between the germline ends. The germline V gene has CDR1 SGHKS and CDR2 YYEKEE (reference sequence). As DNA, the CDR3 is TGTGCCAGCAGCCAAGAACACAGGAACTATGGCTACACCTTC. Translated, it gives CASSQEHRNYGYTF. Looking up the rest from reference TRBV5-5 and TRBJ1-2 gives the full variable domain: DAGVTQSPTHLIKTRGQQVTLRCSPISGHKSVSWYQQVLGQGPQFIFQYYEKEERGRGNFPDRFSARQFPNYSSELNVNALLLGDSALYLCASSQEHRNYGYTFGSGTRLTVV.

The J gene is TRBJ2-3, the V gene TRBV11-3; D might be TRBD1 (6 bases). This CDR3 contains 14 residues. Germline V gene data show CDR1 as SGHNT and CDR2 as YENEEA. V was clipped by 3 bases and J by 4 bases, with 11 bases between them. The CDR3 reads CASSFGQNSDTQYF. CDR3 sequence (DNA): TGTGCCAGCAGCTTTGGACAGAATTCAGATACGCAGTATTTT.

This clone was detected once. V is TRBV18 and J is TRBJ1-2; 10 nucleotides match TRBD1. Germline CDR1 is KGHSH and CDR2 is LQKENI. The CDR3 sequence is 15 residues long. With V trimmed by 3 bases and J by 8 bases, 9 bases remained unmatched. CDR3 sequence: CASSPGQGIFLGYTF. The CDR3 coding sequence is TGTGCCAGCTCACCGGGACAGGGGATTTTTTTGGGCTACACCTTC.

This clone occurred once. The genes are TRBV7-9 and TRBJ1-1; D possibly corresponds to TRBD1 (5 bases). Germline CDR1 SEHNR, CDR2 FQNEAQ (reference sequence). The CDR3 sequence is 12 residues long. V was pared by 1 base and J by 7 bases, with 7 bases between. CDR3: CASSLDDSEAFF. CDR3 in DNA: TGTGCCAGCAGCTTAGATGACAGTGAAGCTTTCTTT.